This T cell receptor beta chain is drawn from a study of T cells after yellow fever vaccination. General study points: Post-booster repertoires contained most primary-vaccination clones again (96% CD4, 88% CD8).

The germline CDR1 and CDR2 sequences are LGHNA and YSLEER. Trimming removed 1 base from V and 2 bases from J, with 11 bases in between. This CDR3 has 16 residues. In making TCR cDNA, 5'RACE template switching added a universal primer site and UMIs to it. One entry per CDR3 protein results from TCRdb running MiXCR on the 5' RACE reads. Of roughly 65,000 distinct CDR3 sequences listed, 4.5% to 7.5% are singletons. This clonotype turned up a few times. Its cognate antigen is unknown. This specimen consisted of CD4+ T cells sorted from PBMCs, obtained roughly 14 days after the first yellow fever vaccination. The J gene is TRBJ1-4, the V gene TRBV4-3; no clear D gene. This clonotype originated in a man aged 18 to 29 who received the YFV17D yellow fever vaccine. The CDR3 is CASSQAAEITNEKLFF. CDR3 in DNA: TGCGCCAGCAGCCAAGCGGCGGAAATCACTAATGAAAAACTGTTTTTT.